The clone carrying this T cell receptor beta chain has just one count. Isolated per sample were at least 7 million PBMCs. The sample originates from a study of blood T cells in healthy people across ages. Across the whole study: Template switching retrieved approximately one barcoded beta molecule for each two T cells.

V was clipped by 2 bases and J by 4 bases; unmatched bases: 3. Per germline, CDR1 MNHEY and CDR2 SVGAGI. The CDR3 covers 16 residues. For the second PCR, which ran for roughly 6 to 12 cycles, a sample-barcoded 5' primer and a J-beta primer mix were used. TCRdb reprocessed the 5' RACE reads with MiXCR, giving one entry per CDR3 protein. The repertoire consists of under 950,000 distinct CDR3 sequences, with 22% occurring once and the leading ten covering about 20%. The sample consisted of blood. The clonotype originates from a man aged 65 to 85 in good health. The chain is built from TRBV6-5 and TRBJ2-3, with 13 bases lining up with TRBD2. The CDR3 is CASSYAGLAGSDTQYF. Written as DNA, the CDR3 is TGTGCCAGCAGTTACGCGGGACTAGCGGGGTCAGATACGCAGTATTTT.